These 30 T cell receptor beta chains share one sample of origin, sequenced in a study of blood T cells in healthy people across ages. The authors ran a second PCR of about 7 to 12 cycles using a sample-barcoded 5' primer and a J-beta primer mix. TCRdb re-called the 5' RACE reads with MiXCR, one entry per CDR3 protein. The sample yields hundreds of thousands of distinct CDR3 sequences, under 45% seen once. Sequencing input: blood. The receptors shown here come from a man between 60 and 70 years old in good health.

The rearrangement links TRBV5-1 to TRBJ1-1, with no clear D. V was pared by 0 bases and J by 3 bases, with 18 bases between. CDR1 is SGHRS and CDR2 is YFSETQ in the germline V gene. The CDR3 has 17 amino acids. CDR3 coding DNA: TGCGCCAGCAGCTTGGCCAAAGTGTCGGGAATTGACACTGAAGCTTTCTTT. It encodes CASSLAKVSGIDTEAFF.

The V and J genes are TRBV5-1 and TRBJ2-7, with D possibly TRBD2 on 6 matching bases. CDR1 is SGHRS and CDR2 is YFSETQ in the germline V gene. This CDR3 has 15 amino acids. V was cut by 4 bases and J by 0 bases, with 14 bases left in between. Here the CDR3 reads CASSLNDGGSYEQYF. In nucleotides, the CDR3 is TGCGCCAGCAGCCTTAACGACGGGGGCTCCTACGAGCAGTACTTC.

This clonotype has only a few counts. J is TRBJ2-1 and V is TRBV5-1; D is possibly TRBD2 (6 bases). The V gene's germline CDR1 is SGHRS and CDR2 YFSETQ. The CDR3 length is 13 residues. Trimming took 5 bases from V and 3 from J, leaving 9 bases between them. In nucleotides, the CDR3 is TGCGCCAGCAGTGGCGGGGACTACAATGAGCAGTTCTTC. Amino acid sequence: CASSGGDYNEQFF.

The rearrangement links TRBV12-3 or TRBV12-4 to TRBJ1-1; D gene unclear. The CDR3 loop spans 13 amino acids. The ends were cut back, 3 bases at V and 5 bases at J, with 10 bases in the middle. CDR3 sequence reads: CASSFTELTEAFF. The DNA for the CDR3 is TGTGCCAGCAGTTTTACCGAGCTGACTGAAGCTTTCTTT.

The chain links TRBV10-3 to TRBJ1-1; unclear D gene. V lost 9 bases, J lost 4 bases, and 9 bases lay in between. CDR3 length: 11 residues. Germline-derived CDR1 and CDR2 are ENHRY and SYGVKD. CDR3 sequence: CAIGSSTEAFF. As DNA, the CDR3 is TGTGCCATTGGGTCGAGCACTGAAGCTTTCTTT.

Only a few counts were recorded for this clonotype. The chain recombines TRBV7-8 with TRBJ2-7, with a possible D match to TRBD1 (7 bases). Trimming cost V 5 bases and J 4 bases, with 15 bases left between them. The CDR3 contains 14 residues. The germline CDR1 and CDR2 sequences are SGHVS and FQNEAQ. CDR3 loop: CASSNRQGGYEQYF. CDR3 DNA: TGTGCCAGCAGCAACCGACAGGGAGGATACGAGCAGTACTTC.

Note on this clonotype: A single base separates this from a much larger clone, so it may be a read error. The J gene is TRBJ2-3, the V gene TRBV29-1, with D possibly being TRBD1 (6 bases). The CDR3 runs to 14 residues. Germline loops: CDR1 SQVTM, CDR2 ANQGSEA. The CDR3 reads CIGRQDTSTDTQYF. CDR3 DNA: TGCATCGGACGACAGGATACTAGCACAGATACGCAGTATTTT.

In this sample, this clonotype turned up many times. The chain joins TRBV7-9 to TRBJ2-7; tentative D call: TRBD1 (5 bases). Germline loops: CDR1 SEHNR, CDR2 FQNEAQ (reference sequence). The CDR3 spans 15 residues. Between the trimmed V and J ends, which lost 4 bases and 4 bases, there was a span of 17 bases. The chain's CDR3 is CASSSLSETVYEQYF. CDR3 nucleotide sequence: TGTGCCAGCAGCTCCTTGTCAGAGACAGTTTACGAGCAGTACTTC.

The genes are TRBV5-1 and TRBJ1-1; the D is unclear. The germline CDR1 and CDR2 sequences are SGHRS and YFSETQ. V lost 5 bases to trimming and J lost 11 bases, with 19 bases between them. The CDR3 extends over 13 amino acids. In nucleotides, the CDR3 is TGCGCCAGCAGAGGGTTAAGGTCCCGCGGGGCTTTCTTT. Translating gives CASRGLRSRGAFF.

This clonotype has just a few counts. For the CDR3, the DNA is TGTGCCAGCAGCTCCTCCGACAGGGGTCTTCTCGAGACCCAGTACTTC. This sequence encodes CASSSSDRGLLETQYF. The chain carries TRBV7-9 and TRBJ2-5; TRBD1 aligns across 8 bases. Germline V gene data show CDR1 as SEHNR and CDR2 as FQNEAQ (reference sequence). The CDR3 extends over 16 amino acids. V gave up 4 bases and J gave up 5 bases; unmatched junction bases: 12.

This clonotype was counted a few times. This sequence joins TRBV20-1 and TRBJ2-4, with 10 bases aligning to TRBD2. The DNA end favors TRBJ2-7, so the J call may be wrong. The CDR3 spans 15 residues. CDR1 is DFQATT and CDR2 is SNEGSKA in the germline V gene (reference sequence). CDR3 sequence reads: CSADLLAGTRYEQYF. The CDR3 region has the DNA TGCAGTGCTGACTTACTAGCGGGGACCAGATACGAGCAGTACTTC.

As concerns this clonotype: This sequence may be a read error, since a much larger clone differs from it by one base. The chain joins TRBV12-3 or TRBV12-4 to TRBJ2-1, with 13 bases matching TRBD2. With the DNA end fitting TRBJ2-7 better, the J assignment may be wrong. The CDR3 totals 20 residues. CDR3 region: CASSHPGTSGVAQVHNEQYF. The CDR3 bases are TGTGCCAGCAGTCACCCCGGGACTAGCGGGGTAGCTCAAGTGCACAATGAGCAGTACTTC.

The CDR3 DNA reads as TGTGCCAGCAGCCGGGACAGGGGGCGAGGTGAGCAGTTCTTC. As protein: CASSRDRGRGEQFF. The V call is TRBV7-2, the J call TRBJ2-1; 12 bases are shared with TRBD1. The germline gives CDR1 SGHTA, CDR2 FQGNSA. The CDR3 spans 14 residues. The V and J ends lost 5 bases and 9 bases, in that order; junction bases with no gene match: 5.

Note on this clonotype: A read error may account for a junction end that differs from germline. This chain joins TRBV28 and TRBJ1-4; the match to TRBD1 covers 8 bases. The CDR3 is 16 residues long. Germline values: CDR1 MDHEN, CDR2 SYDVKM. The CDR3 bases are TGTGCCAGCAGCTTTTGGATTGGACAGGGAAATGAGAAACTGTTTTTT. As protein: CASSFWIGQGNEKLFF.

This clonotype has more than one count but fewer than ten. V and J are TRBV20-1 and TRBJ2-7; tentative D call: TRBD2 (6 bases). V dropped 1 base and J dropped 0 bases, with 16 bases sitting between them. Germline CDR1 reads DFQATT; CDR2 reads SNEGSKA (reference sequence). CDR3 length: 16 amino acids. CDR3: CSARGSGVGSSYEQYF. The CDR3 DNA sequence: TGCAGTGCTAGAGGCTCGGGGGTTGGGAGCTCCTACGAGCAGTACTTC.

The gene calls are TRBV29-1 and TRBJ1-1, with 7 bases identical to TRBD1. The CDR3 sequence is 14 residues long. CDR1 is SQVTM, CDR2 ANQGSEA, per germline. The trim removed 5 bases at V and 3 bases at J, leaving 9 bases unmatched. The CDR3 reads CSVNPRDRYTEAFF. DNA of the CDR3: TGCAGCGTTAACCCTCGGGACAGATACACTGAAGCTTTCTTT.

The chain links TRBV10-3 to TRBJ2-7; 8 bases agree with TRBD2. Germline-derived CDR1 and CDR2 are ENHRY and SYGVKD. J lost 2 bases, V lost 4 bases, and 7 bases had no gene match. There are 15 residues in the CDR3. The CDR3 here is CAISARGGLTYEQYF. In DNA, the CDR3 is TGTGCCATCAGTGCACGGGGGGGCCTCACCTACGAGCAGTACTTC.

The chain couples TRBV15 to TRBJ1-2; D perhaps matches TRBD1 (5 bases). V dropped 1 base and J dropped 4 bases, with 13 bases sitting between them. The V gene's germline CDR1 is LNHNV and CDR2 YYDKDF (reference sequence). The CDR3 contains 15 residues. The CDR3 DNA reads as TGTGCCACCAGCAGAGTAGGACGGGACGGCTATGGCTACACCTTC. This gives the protein CATSRVGRDGYGYTF. Variable domain in full (rest from reference TRBV15 and TRBJ1-2): DAMVIQNPRYQVTQFGKPVTLSCSQTLNHNVMYWYQQKSSQAPKLLFHYYDKDFNNEADTPDNFQSRRPNTSFCFLDIRSPGLGDTAMYLCATSRVGRDGYGYTFGSGTRLTVV.

The V call is TRBV10-3, the J call TRBJ1-2; no clear D gene. Germline loops: CDR1 ENHRY, CDR2 SYGVKD. The V end was cut by 4 bases, the J end by 2 bases, with 8 bases between. The CDR3 is made up of 13 amino acids. The CDR3: CAISVDQNYGYTF. CDR3 bases: TGTGCCATCAGTGTAGACCAGAACTATGGCTACACCTTC.

This clonotype was detected only once. One end of the junction fails to match germline, which may point to a read error. This sequence joins TRBV25-1 and TRBJ2-7; tentative D call: TRBD2 (5 bases). Germline CDR1 and CDR2: MGHDK and SYGVNS. This CDR3 is built from 12 residues. CDR3 DNA sequence: TGTGCCAGCAGTGAAGAGCATAGGGAGCAGTACTTT. Translated, it gives CASSEEHREQYF.

J is TRBJ1-2 and V is TRBV7-9, with 8 bases lining up with TRBD1. V trimming: 2 bases; J trimming: 6 bases; junction bases outside the gene matches: 5. The CDR3 loop spans 14 amino acids. CDR1 SEHNR and CDR2 FQNEAQ come from the germline V gene (reference sequence). CDR3 amino acids: CASSLSAGGNGYTF. Written as DNA, the CDR3 is TGTGCCAGCAGCTTATCGGCAGGGGGCAATGGCTACACCTTC.

The chain recombines TRBV4-3 with TRBJ1-2, with 9 bases identical to TRBD1. Germline CDR1 reads LGHNA; CDR2 reads YSLEER. This CDR3 is 16 amino acids long. The V and J ends lost 4 bases and 4 bases, in that order; junction bases with no gene match: 10. CDR3 amino acids: CASSPSKGTGSYGYTF. The CDR3 DNA sequence: TGCGCCAGCAGCCCAAGCAAGGGGACAGGGTCCTATGGCTACACCTTC.

This chain connects TRBV7-9 to TRBJ2-3, with D unresolved. The V end was cut by 5 bases, the J end by 14 bases, with 14 bases between. The CDR3 is 11 residues long. Germline values: CDR1 SEHNR, CDR2 FQNEAQ (reference sequence). The CDR3 sequence is CASSPITGLYF. In nucleotides, the CDR3 is TGTGCCAGCAGCCCAATCACCGGGCTGTATTTT.

The rearrangement uses TRBV20-1 and TRBJ2-7; a possible D gene is TRBD2 (5 bases). There are 14 residues in the CDR3. The germline V and J ends were trimmed by 3 bases and 2 bases, with 14 bases remaining between them. Looked up from germline, CDR1 is DFQATT and CDR2 is SNEGSKA (reference sequence). In nucleotides, the CDR3 is TGCAGTGCTAGTCCGGGGTCTCTTGCCTACGAGCAGTACTTC. Translation gives CSASPGSLAYEQYF.

This chain links TRBV5-1 with TRBJ2-2; the D is unclear. The V end was cut by 6 bases, the J end by 2 bases, with 8 bases between. The germline V gene has CDR1 SGHRS and CDR2 YFSETQ. The CDR3 sequence is 13 residues long. CDR3 DNA: TGCGCCAGCATGGAGACAAACACCGGGGAGCTGTTTTTT. It is translated as CASMETNTGELFF.

The chain carries TRBV10-3 and TRBJ2-7; no definite D call. There are 17 residues in the CDR3. Germline V gene lookup returns CDR1 ENHRY and CDR2 SYGVKD. The V end lost 0 bases, the J end lost 1 base, and 16 bases lay between the germline ends. For the CDR3, the DNA is TGTGCCATCAGTGAGTCTATTGGAACAGAATATTCCTACGAGCAGTACTTC. It encodes CAISESIGTEYSYEQYF.

This clonotype turned up a few times. This chain joins TRBV6-2 or TRBV6-3 and TRBJ2-5; D remains ambiguous. Trimming removed 2 bases at V and 5 bases at J, with 12 bases between. Per the germline V gene, CDR1 is MNHEY and CDR2 is SVGEGT. The CDR3 covers 14 residues. CDR3 sequence: CASSYPLQEETQYF. CDR3 DNA: TGTGCCAGCAGTTACCCCCTCCAGGAGGAGACCCAGTACTTC.

The chain joins TRBV20-1 to TRBJ1-2; D might be TRBD1 (5 bases). Trimming shortened V by 0 bases and J by 7 bases, and 12 bases separated the two germline ends. Germline loops: CDR1 DFQATT, CDR2 SNEGSKA (reference sequence). The CDR3 runs to 13 residues. The CDR3 spells CSARDFRDSGYTF. The CDR3, as DNA: TGCAGTGCTAGAGATTTCAGGGATTCTGGCTACACCTTC.

About this clonotype itself: A read error may explain this, as a much larger clone is one base away. The chain couples TRBV5-1 to TRBJ2-1; D is possibly TRBD1 (5 bases). V was cut by 0 bases and J by 4 bases, with 11 bases left in between. This CDR3 comprises 15 residues. CDR1 is SGHRS and CDR2 is YFSETQ in the germline V gene. The CDR3 DNA reads TGCGCCAGCAGCTTGGATGGAAAGGGGTACAATGAGCAGTTCTTC. Translation gives CASSLDGKGYNEQFF. Full variable domain (missing parts from reference TRBV5-1 and TRBJ2-1): KAGVTQTPRYLIKTRGQQVTLSCSPISGHRSVSWYQQTPGQGLQFLFEYFSETQRNKGNFPGRFSGRQFSNSRSEMNVSTLELGDSALYLCASSLDGKGYNEQFFGPGTRLTVL.

A few counts support this clonotype. The chain couples TRBV29-1 to TRBJ1-4, with D unresolved. V was clipped by 4 bases and J by 7 bases, with 13 bases between them. CDR3 length: 13 residues. Germline V lookup: CDR1 SQVTM, CDR2 ANQGSEA. CDR3 sequence (DNA): TGCAGCGTTGGGATCGCACTGGGTGAAAAACTGTTTTTT. Translating it yields CSVGIALGEKLFF.